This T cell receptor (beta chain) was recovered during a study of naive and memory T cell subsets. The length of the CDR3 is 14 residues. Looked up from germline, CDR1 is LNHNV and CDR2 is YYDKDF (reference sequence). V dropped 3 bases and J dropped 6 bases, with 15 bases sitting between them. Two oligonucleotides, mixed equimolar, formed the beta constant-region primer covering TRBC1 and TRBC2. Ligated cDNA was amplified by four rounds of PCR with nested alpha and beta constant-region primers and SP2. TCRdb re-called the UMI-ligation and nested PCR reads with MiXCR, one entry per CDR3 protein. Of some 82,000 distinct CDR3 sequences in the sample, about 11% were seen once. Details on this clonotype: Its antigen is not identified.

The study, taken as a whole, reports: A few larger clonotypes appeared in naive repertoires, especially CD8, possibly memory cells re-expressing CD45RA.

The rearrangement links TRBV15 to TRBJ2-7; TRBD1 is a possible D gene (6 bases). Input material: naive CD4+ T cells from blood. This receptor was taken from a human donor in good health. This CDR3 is CATSSNINRVEQYF. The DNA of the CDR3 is TGTGCCACCAGCAGCAATATTAACAGGGTCGAGCAGTACTTC. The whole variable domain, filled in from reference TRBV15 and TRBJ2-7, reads DAMVIQNPRYQVTQFGKPVTLSCSQTLNHNVMYWYQQKSSQAPKLLFHYYDKDFNNEADTPDNFQSRRPNTSFCFLDIRSPGLGDTAMYLCATSSNINRVEQYFGPGTRLTVT.